The TCR beta chain under discussion was sequenced for a study of cytomegalovirus exposure and HLA in healthy donors. Study results and limitations: Sequences of the TCR beta chain were said to predict the HLA-A and HLA-B alleles of most subjects accurately.

The CDR3 runs to 12 residues. Germline V gene lookup returns CDR1 SNHLY and CDR2 FYNNEI. V gave up 2 bases and J gave up 9 bases, with 8 bases separating them. For this clone: Its antigen is not known.

This PCR relied on a set of 60 Vbeta primers and 13 Jbeta primers. The repertoire was sequenced with immunoSEQ multiplex PCR; TCRdb's copy has only in-frame clones and lacks some. The data hold some 120,000 clones, with about 80% observed a single time. The V gene is TRBV2, the J gene TRBJ1-5; D gene unclear. The TCR was taken from a man younger than 30 in good health and CMV-seronegative. Sequences were obtained from PBMCs. This CDR3 is CASSEIPRPQHF. For the CDR3, the DNA is TGTGCCAGCAGTGAAATCCCGCGGCCCCAGCATTTT.